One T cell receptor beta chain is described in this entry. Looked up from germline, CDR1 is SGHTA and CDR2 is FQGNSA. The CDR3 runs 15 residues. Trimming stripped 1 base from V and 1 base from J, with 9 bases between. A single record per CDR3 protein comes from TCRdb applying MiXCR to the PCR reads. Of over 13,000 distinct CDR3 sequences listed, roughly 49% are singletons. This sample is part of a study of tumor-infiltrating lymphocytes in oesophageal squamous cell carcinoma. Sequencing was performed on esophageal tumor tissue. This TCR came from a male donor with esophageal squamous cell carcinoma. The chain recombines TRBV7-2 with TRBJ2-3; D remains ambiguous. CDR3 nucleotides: TGTGCCAGCAGCTTAGACAGAGTCGGCACAGATACGCAGTATTTT. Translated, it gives CASSLDRVGTDTQYF.